Listed here are 3 T cell receptor beta chains from one sample, sequenced in a study of CD8 T cells in Susac syndrome (dated by TCRdb to between 2017 and 2020). The method behind the library was the immunoSEQ multiplex PCR assay. RNA was extracted using the RNeasy kit, and roughly 0.5 to 1 ug of the RNA was reverse transcribed with random hexamers. TCRdb itself trimmed the public reads at Q25 with fastp, ran MiXCR and retained productive beta chains. Each entry merges the rows of one CDR3 protein and shows their most common DNA and genes. In this sample the table shows about 150,000 distinct CDR3 sequences, about 94% of which occur a single time. The ten largest make up just over 0.2% of the sample. The sample comprised CD8+ T cells from PBMCs. The receptors were gathered from a human donor with multiple sclerosis.

The chain has TRBV5-4 and TRBJ2-7; 7 positions agree with TRBD2. The CDR3 extends over 12 amino acids. The germline V gene encodes CDR1 SGHNT and CDR2 YYREEE (reference sequence). V trimming: 4 bases; J trimming: 6 bases; junction bases outside the gene matches: 4. In nucleotides, the CDR3 is TGTGCCAGCAGCGCGGGGACTACCGAGCAGTACTTC. It codes for CASSAGTTEQYF.

The CDR3 reads CASSSDAETQYF. The CDR3 coding sequence is TGTGCCAGCAGTTCAGACGCGGAGACCCAGTACTTC. The rearrangement links TRBV13 to TRBJ2-5; D is uncertain. The V and J ends lost 6 bases and 5 bases respectively, with 10 bases between them. There are 12 residues in the CDR3. Germline V gene data show CDR1 as PRHDT and CDR2 as FYEKMQ (reference sequence).

This chain links TRBV9 with TRBJ1-2; D not certain. From germline, CDR1 is SGDLS and CDR2 YYNGEE. V was shortened by 4 bases and J by 8 bases, with 15 bases between the two germline ends. CDR3 length equals 13 residues. CDR3 protein: CASSPDWGGGYTF. The CDR3 DNA reads as TGTGCCAGCAGCCCCGACTGGGGTGGCGGCTACACCTTC.